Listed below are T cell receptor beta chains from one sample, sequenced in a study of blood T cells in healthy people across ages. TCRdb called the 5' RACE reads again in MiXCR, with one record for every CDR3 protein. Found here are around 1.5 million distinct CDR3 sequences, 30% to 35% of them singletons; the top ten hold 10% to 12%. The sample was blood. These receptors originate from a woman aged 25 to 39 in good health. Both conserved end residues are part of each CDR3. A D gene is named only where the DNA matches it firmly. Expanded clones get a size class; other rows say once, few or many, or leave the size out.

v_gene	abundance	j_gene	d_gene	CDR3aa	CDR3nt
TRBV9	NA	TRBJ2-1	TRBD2	CASSVNQAGGQFF	TGTGCCAGCAGCGTAAATCAAGCGGGGGGGCAGTTCTTC
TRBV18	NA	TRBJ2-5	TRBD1	CASSRGTGGEETQYF	TGTGCCAGCTCACGGGGGACAGGGGGCGAAGAGACCCAGTACTTC
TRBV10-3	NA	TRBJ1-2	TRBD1	CAIMSPGTDYGYTF	TGTGCCATCATGAGCCCGGGGACAGATTATGGCTACACCTTC
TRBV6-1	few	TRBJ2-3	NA	CASSVGSLSDTQYF	TGTGCCAGCAGTGTCGGGAGTCTCTCAGATACGCAGTATTTT
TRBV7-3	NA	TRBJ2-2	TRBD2	CASSRGLAENTGELFF	TGTGCCAGCAGCCGCGGACTAGCGGAGAACACCGGGGAGCTGTTTTTT
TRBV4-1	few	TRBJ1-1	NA	CASSHKQWTELMNTEAFF	TGCGCCAGCAGCCACAAACAATGGACAGAGTTAATGAACACTGAAGCTTTCTTT
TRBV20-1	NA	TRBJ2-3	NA	CSATRGLDTQYF	TGCAGTGCTACACGGGGGCTTGATACGCAGTATTTT
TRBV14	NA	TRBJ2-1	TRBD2	CASSQALRGSSYNEQFF	TGTGCCAGCAGCCAAGCTCTTCGCGGGAGCTCCTACAATGAGCAGTTCTTC
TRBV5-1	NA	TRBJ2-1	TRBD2	CASSPVGTSGHNEQFF	TGCGCCAGCAGCCCGGTAGGGACTAGCGGACACAATGAGCAGTTCTTC
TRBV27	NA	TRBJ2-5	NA	CASSWIGDQGTQYF	TGTGCCAGCAGTTGGATTGGGGATCAAGGGACCCAGTACTTC